Included here is one T cell receptor (beta chain) sequence, with context. This clone was picked up a small number of times. The antigen it recognizes is unknown. Base qualities are not recorded, but no much larger clone differs from it by a single base. The CDR3 contains 16 residues, cysteine and phenylalanine counted. Only CDR3 DNA is held: 48 bases, read in frame from base 1. CDR1 and CDR2 were assigned from the germline V gene as KGHSH and LQKENI. Ends trimmed: V by 3 bases, J by 4 bases; bases unmatched to a gene: 8. Patients with autoimmune disease history or receiving systemic immunosuppression were excluded from the trial. Peripheral blood for TCR sequencing was collected from all dose cohorts at baseline, on cycle 4 day 1, and on cycle 7 day 1. Samples came from an open-label, multicenter, first-in-human phase I dose-escalation trial of ivuxolimab. Adults with locally advanced or metastatic head and neck squamous cell, hepatocellular, melanoma or renal cell carcinoma were enrolled in the trial. Before TCR sequencing, CD4+ T cells and CD8+ T cells were sorted from peripheral blood as separate populations.

This sample is drawn from a study of OX40 agonist ivuxolimab in advanced cancers. Regarding the research as a whole: Ivuxolimab, which targeted the costimulatory receptor OX40 (CD134), was an agonistic, fully human IgG2 monoclonal antibody. Partial responses occurred in three dose-escalation patients: two with cutaneous melanoma and one with hepatocellular carcinoma. Intravenous ivuxolimab was administered to patients every 2 weeks at six dose levels: 0.01, 0.1, 0.3, 1.5, 3 and 10 mg/kg. Patients were allowed to have had prior anti-PD-1, anti-PD-L1 or anti-CTLA-4 therapy, and more than 35% of the dose-escalation patients had been treated with checkpoint inhibitors. The dose-escalation cohort was roughly 87% male with a mean age of 60 years, ranging from roughly 23 to 90. The monotherapy dose-escalation portion (N ≈ 55 patients) of the phase I ivuxolimab trial is reported in the paper. Among the approximately 54 dose-escalation patients, approximately 20 had hepatocellular carcinoma, roughly 15 melanoma, 9 renal cell carcinoma and 9 head and neck cancer. Peripheral TCRbeta sequencing aimed to test whether ivuxolimab altered TCR sequence diversity and caused clonal T-cell expansion. The research as a whole found: Antigen specificity was not determined for the clonally expanded peripheral T cells. In partial responders in the 0.1-3.0 mg/kg groups, normalized peripheral clonal expansion was found to be among the lowest, especially among CD8+ T cells. At doses of 0.1 to 3.0 mg/kg, clonal expansion of both CD4+ and CD8+ T cells in blood was seen between baseline and week 6. After ivuxolimab, more expanded clones were found on average in CD8+ T cells than in CD4+ T cells. Low levels of normalized T-cell clonal expansion were also seen in some patients who did not respond.

For sequencing of the TCRbeta CDR3 region, genomic DNA was extracted from the sorted cells. The immunoSEQ Assay was used for sequencing of TCRbeta CDR3 regions. TCRdb's version of the immuneACCESS table is confined to in-frame rearrangements and falls short of the full clone set. An unresolved V gene accounts for under half of the shortfall where checked; the remainder is of unknown origin. In this sample the table shows tens of thousands of clones, approximately 86% of which occur a single time. 3% to 4.5% of the sample comes from the top ten. The specimen was CD4+ or CD8+ T cells sorted from blood, collected in a trial of the OX40 agonist ivuxolimab. This chain joins TRBV18 to TRBJ2-3, and 9 bases in between align with TRBD2. This TCR came from an adult with an advanced solid tumor such as melanoma, head and neck, liver or kidney cancer. The CDR3 is CASSPPWREGPDTQYF. DNA sequence: TGTGCCAGCTCACCTCCCTGGCGGGAGGGGCCAGATACGCAGTATTTT.